What follows is one T cell receptor (beta chain) and its context. The specificity of this receptor is unknown. No much larger clonotype is one base removed from it; base qualities were not supplied. The record originates from a study of blood T cell repertoires in COVID-19 (dated by TCRdb to 2019 to 2021). For the wider study: The collaborator samples originated in the United States, Italy and Spain and spanned the acute and convalescent phases of COVID-19. Deeply sampled blood TCRbeta repertoires from subjects exposed to, actively infected with, or recovered from COVID-19 were included in the dataset. Where HLA class I and class II types were available, the types were taken from metadata supplied by the sample provider, not from assay-based typing. The samples were drawn from two sources: the first 160 participants of the ongoing ImmuneRACE study, and fewer than 1,500 subjects contributed by 6 global collaborators. The prospective study material was composed of cDNA or gDNA derived from T cells, B-cell-depleted T cells, or PBMCs. Sample metadata almost always included a de-identified subject ID, COVID-19 status, age in years and sex. The repertoires were released in a freely available public database meant as a resource for research on the immune response to SARS-CoV-2.

On the study overall, not on this receptor specifically: The quantity of clinical and demographic metadata differed by source and by participant and was supplied without curation.

The germline V gene (reference sequence) supplies CDR1 LNHDA and CDR2 SQIVND. The CDR3 numbers 15 residues from cysteine through phenylalanine. This entry keeps only the CDR3 DNA: 45 bases, framed from base 1. V is clipped by 4 bases and J by 5 bases, and the sequence between their germline boundaries is 18 bases long. The collaborating institutions used their own protocols to collect whole blood in K2EDTA tubes. For TCRbeta analysis, collaborators shipped samples in one of three forms: frozen whole blood, isolated PBMCs, or DNA extracted from either of those sample types. TCRbeta CDR3 regions were amplified from genomic DNA by means of the immunoSEQ Assay, a bias-controlled multiplex PCR. Per the source publication's procedure: Within the assay, amplification of reference gene primers was used to estimate how many nucleated cells each sample contained. Sequence reads were collapsed and filtered to measure the absolute abundance of every unique TCRbeta CDR3 rearrangement. For each sample, productive Simpson clonality was calculated as the square root of Simpson's diversity index over productive rearrangements. TCRdb took over this immuneACCESS table, retaining in-frame rearrangements with V and J assigned. Such tables are incomplete; in checked studies, under half of the missing clones stem from an unresolved V gene, and the remainder is unexplained. That table furnishes V, J and clone size, whereas the DNA furnished D and trimming. This sample is represented by a few hundred thousand clones; 80% to 90% of them were singletons. Together, the top ten hold approximately 11% of the sample.

Recombination connected TRBV19 to TRBJ2-7; the D gene is perhaps TRBD2, on 5 matching bases. The specimen sequenced was peripheral blood. This TCR was recovered from a woman aged 70-85 years with acute or convalescent COVID-19. The bases are TGTGCCAGTAGTACTCTGGGTCGGGGTGCCCACGAGCAGTACTTC. It is translated as CASSTLGRGAHEQYF.